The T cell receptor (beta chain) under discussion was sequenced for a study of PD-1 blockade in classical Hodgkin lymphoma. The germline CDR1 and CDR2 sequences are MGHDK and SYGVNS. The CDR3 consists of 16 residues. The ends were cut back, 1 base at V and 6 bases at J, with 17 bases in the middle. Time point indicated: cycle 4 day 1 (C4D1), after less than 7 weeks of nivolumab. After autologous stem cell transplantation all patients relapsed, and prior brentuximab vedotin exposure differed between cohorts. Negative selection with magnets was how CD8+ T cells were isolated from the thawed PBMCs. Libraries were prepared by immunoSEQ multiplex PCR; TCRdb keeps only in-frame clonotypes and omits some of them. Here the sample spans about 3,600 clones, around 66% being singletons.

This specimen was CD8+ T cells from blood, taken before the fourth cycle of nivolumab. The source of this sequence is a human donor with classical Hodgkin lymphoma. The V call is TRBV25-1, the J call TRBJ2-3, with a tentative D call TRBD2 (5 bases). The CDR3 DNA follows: TGTGCCAGCAGTGAATTGGCACCGGAGAGGAGGGATACGCAGTATTTT. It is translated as CASSELAPERRDTQYF.